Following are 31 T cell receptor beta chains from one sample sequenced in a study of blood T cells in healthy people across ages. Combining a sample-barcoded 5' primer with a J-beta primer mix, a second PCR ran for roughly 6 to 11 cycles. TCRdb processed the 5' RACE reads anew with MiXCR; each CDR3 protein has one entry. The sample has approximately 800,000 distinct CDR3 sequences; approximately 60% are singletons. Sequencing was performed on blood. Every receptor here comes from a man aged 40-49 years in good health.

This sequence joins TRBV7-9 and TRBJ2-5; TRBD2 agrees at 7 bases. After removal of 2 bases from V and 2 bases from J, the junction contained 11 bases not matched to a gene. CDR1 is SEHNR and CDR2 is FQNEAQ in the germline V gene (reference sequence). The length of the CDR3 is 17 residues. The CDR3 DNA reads TGTGCCAGCAGCTTACTGTCGGGTCTAGCGGCACAAGAGACCCAGTACTTC. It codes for CASSLLSGLAAQETQYF.

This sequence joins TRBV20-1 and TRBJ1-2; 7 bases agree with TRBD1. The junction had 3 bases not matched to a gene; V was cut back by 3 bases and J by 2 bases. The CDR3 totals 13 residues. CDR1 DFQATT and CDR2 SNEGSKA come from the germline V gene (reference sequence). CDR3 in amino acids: CSASPGQNYGYTF. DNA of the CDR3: TGCAGTGCTAGCCCGGGACAGAACTATGGCTACACCTTC.

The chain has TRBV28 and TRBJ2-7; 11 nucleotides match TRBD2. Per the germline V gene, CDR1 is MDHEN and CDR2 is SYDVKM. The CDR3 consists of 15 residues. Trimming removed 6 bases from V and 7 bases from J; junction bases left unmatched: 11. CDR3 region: CASRPVAGGPREQYF. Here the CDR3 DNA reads TGTGCCAGCAGGCCAGTAGCGGGAGGGCCTCGGGAGCAGTACTTC.

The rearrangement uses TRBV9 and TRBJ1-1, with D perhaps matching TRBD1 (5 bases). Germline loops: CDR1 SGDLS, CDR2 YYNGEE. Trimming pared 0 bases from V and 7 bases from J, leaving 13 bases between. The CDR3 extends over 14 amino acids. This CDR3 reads CASSVAEMGVEAFF. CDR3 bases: TGTGCCAGCAGCGTAGCCGAGATGGGGGTTGAAGCTTTCTTT.

The DNA of the CDR3 is TGTGCCAGCAGTTCCCCACAGGGTCCCAAAAACATTCAGTACTTC. It encodes CASSSPQGPKNIQYF. This chain connects TRBV6-5 to TRBJ2-4; weak D call: TRBD1 (6 bases). V dropped 4 bases and J dropped 2 bases, with 12 bases sitting between them. The CDR3 extends over 15 amino acids. Germline CDR1 is MNHEY and CDR2 is SVGAGI.

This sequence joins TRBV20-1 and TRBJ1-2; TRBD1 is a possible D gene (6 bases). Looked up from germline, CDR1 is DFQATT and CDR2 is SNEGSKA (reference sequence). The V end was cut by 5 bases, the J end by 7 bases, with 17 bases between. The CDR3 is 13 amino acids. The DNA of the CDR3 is TGCAGTGCTGCTCCCGGGGGGCAGGGTGGCTACACCTTC. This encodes CSAAPGGQGGYTF.

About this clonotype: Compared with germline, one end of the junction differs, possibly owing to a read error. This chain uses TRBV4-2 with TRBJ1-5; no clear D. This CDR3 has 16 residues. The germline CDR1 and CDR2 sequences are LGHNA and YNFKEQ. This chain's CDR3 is CTSSQDRYNLNQPQHF. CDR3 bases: TGTACCAGCAGCCAAGATCGGTATAACCTAAATCAGCCCCAGCATTTT.

This chain's CDR3 is CAISKTGTGIPYEQYF. The DNA for the CDR3 is TGTGCCATCAGTAAGACCGGGACAGGGATCCCCTACGAGCAGTACTTC. This chain connects TRBV10-3 to TRBJ2-7, with 9 bases matching TRBD1. V shed 5 bases and J 2 bases; nucleotides not matched to a gene: 10. The length of the CDR3 is 16 residues. Germline V gene data show CDR1 as ENHRY and CDR2 as SYGVKD.

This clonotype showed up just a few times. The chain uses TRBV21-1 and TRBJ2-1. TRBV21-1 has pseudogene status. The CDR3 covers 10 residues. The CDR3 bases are TGTGCCAGCAGCAAGAATGAGCAGTTCTTC. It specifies CASSKNEQFF.

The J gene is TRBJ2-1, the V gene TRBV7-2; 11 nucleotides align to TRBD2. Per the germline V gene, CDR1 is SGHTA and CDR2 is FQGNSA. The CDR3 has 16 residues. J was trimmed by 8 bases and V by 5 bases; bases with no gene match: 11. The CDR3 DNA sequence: TGTGCCAGCAGCATCCTTCCGGGACTAGCGGCAGATGAGCAGTTCTTC. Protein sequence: CASSILPGLAADEQFF.

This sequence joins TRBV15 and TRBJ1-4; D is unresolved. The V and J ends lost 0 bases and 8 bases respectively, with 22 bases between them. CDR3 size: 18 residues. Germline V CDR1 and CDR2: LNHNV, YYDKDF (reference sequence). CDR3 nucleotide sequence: TGTGCCACCAGCAGAGAACGCACTCCTCTCAAGACGCGGGAAAAACTGTTTTTT. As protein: CATSRERTPLKTREKLFF.

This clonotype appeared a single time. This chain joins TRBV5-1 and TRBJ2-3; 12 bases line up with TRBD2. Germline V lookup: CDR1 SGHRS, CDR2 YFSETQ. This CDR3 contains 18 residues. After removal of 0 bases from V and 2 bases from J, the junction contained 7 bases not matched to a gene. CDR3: CASSLVASGGAITDTQYF. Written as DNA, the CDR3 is TGCGCCAGCAGCTTGGTTGCTAGCGGGGGGGCAATCACAGATACGCAGTATTTT.

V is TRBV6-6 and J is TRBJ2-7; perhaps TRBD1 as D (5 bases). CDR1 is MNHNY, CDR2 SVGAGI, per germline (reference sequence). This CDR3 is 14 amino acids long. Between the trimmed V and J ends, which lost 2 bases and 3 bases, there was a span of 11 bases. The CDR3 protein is CASSYAGYGYEQYF. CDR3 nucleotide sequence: TGTGCCAGCAGTTACGCAGGGTATGGCTACGAGCAGTACTTC.

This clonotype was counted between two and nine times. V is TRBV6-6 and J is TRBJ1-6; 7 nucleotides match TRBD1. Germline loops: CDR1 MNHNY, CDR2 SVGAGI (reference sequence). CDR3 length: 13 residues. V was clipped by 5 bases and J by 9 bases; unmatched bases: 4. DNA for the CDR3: TGTGCCAGCAGTGACAGGGAGAGTTCACCCCTCCACTTT. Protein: CASSDRESSPLHF.

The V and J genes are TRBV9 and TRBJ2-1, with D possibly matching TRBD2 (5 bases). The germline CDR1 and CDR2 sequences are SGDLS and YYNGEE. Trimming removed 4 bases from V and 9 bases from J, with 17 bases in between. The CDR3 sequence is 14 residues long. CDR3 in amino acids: CASSPLGWESEQFF. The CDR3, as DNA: TGTGCCAGCAGCCCCCTTGGGTGGGAGAGTGAGCAGTTCTTC.

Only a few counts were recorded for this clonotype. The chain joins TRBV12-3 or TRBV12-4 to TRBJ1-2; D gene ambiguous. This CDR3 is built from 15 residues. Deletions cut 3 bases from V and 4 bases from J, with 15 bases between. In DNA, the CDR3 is TGTGCCAGCAGTTTGTGGGCGACCGAGGGCTATGGCTACACCTTC. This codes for CASSLWATEGYGYTF.

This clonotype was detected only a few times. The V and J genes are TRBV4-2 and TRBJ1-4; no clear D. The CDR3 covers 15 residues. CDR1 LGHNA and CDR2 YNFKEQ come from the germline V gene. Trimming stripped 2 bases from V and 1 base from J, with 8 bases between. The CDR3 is CASSQSKGTNEKLFF. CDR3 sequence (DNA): TGTGCCAGCAGCCAATCAAAGGGAACTAATGAAAAACTGTTTTTT.

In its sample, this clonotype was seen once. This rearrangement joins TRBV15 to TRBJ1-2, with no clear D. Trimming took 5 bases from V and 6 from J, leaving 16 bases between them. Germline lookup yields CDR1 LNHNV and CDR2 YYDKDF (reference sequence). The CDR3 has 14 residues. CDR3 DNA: TGTGCCACCAGCTTATCGAGCGCCAGGCATGGCTACACCTTC. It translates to CATSLSSARHGYTF.

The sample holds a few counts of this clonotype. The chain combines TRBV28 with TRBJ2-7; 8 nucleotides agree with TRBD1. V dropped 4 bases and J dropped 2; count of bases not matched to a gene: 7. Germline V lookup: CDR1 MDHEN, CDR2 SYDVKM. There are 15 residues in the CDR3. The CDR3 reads CASSSQGTGAYEQYF. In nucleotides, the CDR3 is TGTGCCAGCAGTTCTCAGGGGACAGGAGCCTACGAGCAGTACTTC.

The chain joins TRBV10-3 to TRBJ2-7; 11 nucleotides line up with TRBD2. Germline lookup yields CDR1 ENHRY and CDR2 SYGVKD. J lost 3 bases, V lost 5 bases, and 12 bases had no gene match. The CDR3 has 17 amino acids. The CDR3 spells CAISPTSGIHKVYEQYF. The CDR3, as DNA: TGTGCCATCAGTCCGACTAGCGGGATCCACAAAGTCTACGAGCAGTACTTC.

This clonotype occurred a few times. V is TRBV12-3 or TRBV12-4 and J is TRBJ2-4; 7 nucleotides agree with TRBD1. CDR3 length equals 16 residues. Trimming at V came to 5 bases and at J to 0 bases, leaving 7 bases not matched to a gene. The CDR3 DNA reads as TGTGCCAGCAGTCCGCCGGGACAGAGAGCCAAAAACATTCAGTACTTC. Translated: CASSPPGQRAKNIQYF.

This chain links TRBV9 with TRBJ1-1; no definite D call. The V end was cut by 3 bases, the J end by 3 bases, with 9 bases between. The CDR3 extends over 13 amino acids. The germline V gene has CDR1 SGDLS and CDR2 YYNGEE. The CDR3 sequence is CASSESTDTEAFF. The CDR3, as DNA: TGTGCCAGCAGCGAGAGTACGGACACTGAAGCTTTCTTT.

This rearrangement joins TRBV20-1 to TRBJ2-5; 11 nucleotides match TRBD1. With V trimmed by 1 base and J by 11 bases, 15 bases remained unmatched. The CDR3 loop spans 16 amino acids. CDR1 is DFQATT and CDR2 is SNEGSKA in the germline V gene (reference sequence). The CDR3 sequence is CSARATGQGDRGGQYF. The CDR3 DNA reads TGCAGTGCTAGAGCGACGGGACAGGGGGACAGAGGTGGGCAGTACTTC.

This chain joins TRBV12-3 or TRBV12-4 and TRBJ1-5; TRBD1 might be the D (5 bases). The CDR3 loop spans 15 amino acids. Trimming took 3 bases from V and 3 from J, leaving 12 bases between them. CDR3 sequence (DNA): TGTGCCAGCAGTTTCTCTGGGGGGTACAATCAGCCCCAGCATTTT. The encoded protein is CASSFSGGYNQPQHF.

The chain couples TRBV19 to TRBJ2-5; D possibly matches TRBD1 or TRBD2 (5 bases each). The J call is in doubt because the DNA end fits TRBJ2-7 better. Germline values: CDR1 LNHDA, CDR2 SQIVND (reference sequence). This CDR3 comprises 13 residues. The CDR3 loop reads CATSRGPNYEQYF. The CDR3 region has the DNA TGTGCCACCAGCCGGGGCCCAAACTACGAGCAGTACTTC.

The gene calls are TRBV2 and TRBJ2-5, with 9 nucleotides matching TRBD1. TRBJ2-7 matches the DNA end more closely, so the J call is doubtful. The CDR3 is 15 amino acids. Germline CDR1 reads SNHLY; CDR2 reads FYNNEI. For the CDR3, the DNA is TGTGCCAGCAGAGAAACGGCGGGACAGGGTAACGAGCAGTACTTC. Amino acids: CASRETAGQGNEQYF.

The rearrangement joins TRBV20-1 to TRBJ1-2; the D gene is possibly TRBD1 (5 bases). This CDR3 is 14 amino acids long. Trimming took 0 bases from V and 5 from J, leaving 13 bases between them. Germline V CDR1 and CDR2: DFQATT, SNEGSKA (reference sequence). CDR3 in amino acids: CSARDPETAYGYTF. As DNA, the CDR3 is TGCAGTGCTAGAGATCCCGAGACAGCTTATGGCTACACCTTC.

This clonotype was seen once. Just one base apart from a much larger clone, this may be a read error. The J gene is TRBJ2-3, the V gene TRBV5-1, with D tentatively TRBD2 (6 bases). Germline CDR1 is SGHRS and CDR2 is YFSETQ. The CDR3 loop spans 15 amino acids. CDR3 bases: TGCGCCAACAGCTTGGGTAGCGGTAGCACAGATACGCAGTATTTT. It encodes CANSLGSGSTDTQYF. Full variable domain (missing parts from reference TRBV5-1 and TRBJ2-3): KAGVTQTPRYLIKTRGQQVTLSCSPISGHRSVSWYQQTPGQGLQFLFEYFSETQRNKGNFPGRFSGRQFSNSRSEMNVSTLELGDSALYLCANSLGSGSTDTQYFGPGTRLTVL.

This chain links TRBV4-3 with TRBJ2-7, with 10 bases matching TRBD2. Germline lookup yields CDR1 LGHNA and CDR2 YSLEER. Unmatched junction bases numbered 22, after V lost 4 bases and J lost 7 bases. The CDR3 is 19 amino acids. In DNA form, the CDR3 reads TGCGCCAGCAGCCCTCCCAGGACTAGCGGCGGGGGGCCCTACAATGAGCAGTACTTC. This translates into CASSPPRTSGGGPYNEQYF.

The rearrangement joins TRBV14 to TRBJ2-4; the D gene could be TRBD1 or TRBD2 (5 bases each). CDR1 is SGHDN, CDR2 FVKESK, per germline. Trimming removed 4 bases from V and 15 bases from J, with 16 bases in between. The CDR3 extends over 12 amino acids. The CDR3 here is CASSPLAGTLYF. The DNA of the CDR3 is TGTGCCAGCAGCCCCCTCGCCGGGACCCTGTACTTC.

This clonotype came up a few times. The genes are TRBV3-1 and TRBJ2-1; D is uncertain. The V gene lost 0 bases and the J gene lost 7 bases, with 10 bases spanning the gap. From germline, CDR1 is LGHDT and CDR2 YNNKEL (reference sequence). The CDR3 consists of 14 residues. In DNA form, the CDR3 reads TGTGCCAGCAGCCAAGAGATAGTAGGGAATGAGCAGTTCTTC. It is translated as CASSQEIVGNEQFF.